These 22 T cell receptor beta chains share one sample of origin, sequenced in a study of OX40 agonist ivuxolimab in advanced cancers. TCRdb's copy holds only in-frame clones and misses some; the assay was immunoSEQ multiplex PCR. The data contain fewer than 25,000 clones, nearly 90% of them singletons. The material sequenced was CD4+ or CD8+ T cells sorted from blood, taken in a trial of the OX40 agonist ivuxolimab. These receptors were taken from an adult with an advanced solid tumor such as melanoma, head and neck, liver or kidney cancer.

The CDR3 nucleotides are TGTGCCAGCAGTTGGGACAGATATAGCAATCAGCCCCAGCATTTT. Its translation is CASSWDRYSNQPQHF. The rearrangement links TRBV6-5 to TRBJ1-5; the match to TRBD1 covers 7 bases. CDR1 and CDR2 from the germline V gene are MNHEY and SVGAGI. This CDR3 comprises 15 residues. V dropped 4 bases and J dropped 0; count of bases not matched to a gene: 3.

The CDR3 DNA is TGTGCCAGTAGTATATATGATTTGACAGCGGGAGACCTACAAGAGACCCAGTACTTC. This gives the protein CASSIYDLTAGDLQETQYF. This sequence joins TRBV19 and TRBJ2-5; TRBD2 matches 8 bases. J was trimmed by 2 bases and V by 2 bases; bases with no gene match: 16. Germline loops: CDR1 LNHDA, CDR2 SQIVND (reference sequence). The CDR3 length is 19 residues.

This clone was recorded once. This chain links TRBV5-8 with TRBJ2-7; D is unresolved. The CDR3 sequence is 13 residues long. The germline V gene encodes CDR1 SGHTS and CDR2 YDEGEE. Trimming cost V 1 base and J 0 bases, with 5 bases left between them. The CDR3 sequence: CASSLTASYEQYF. The CDR3, as DNA: TGTGCCAGCAGCTTGACAGCCTCCTACGAGCAGTACTTC.

This sequence joins TRBV9 and TRBJ1-2; 10 bases match TRBD1. The CDR3 spans 13 residues. V lost 4 bases, J lost 13 bases, and 10 bases stayed unmatched. The germline CDR1 and CDR2 sequences are SGDLS and YYNGEE. CDR3 nucleotides: TGTGCCAGCAGCACACCGGGACAGGGGTTTGTCACCTTC. This gives the protein CASSTPGQGFVTF.

The CDR3 nucleotides read TGTGCCAGCAGCTCAACAGGGGAATATGGCTACACCTTC. It yields the protein CASSSTGEYGYTF. The chain joins TRBV7-9 to TRBJ1-2, with 7 bases that match TRBD1. CDR1 is SEHNR, CDR2 FQNEAQ, per germline (reference sequence). The trim removed 4 bases at V and 5 bases at J, leaving 4 bases unmatched. This CDR3 is 13 amino acids long.

The chain couples TRBV13 to TRBJ1-5; 8 nucleotides align to TRBD1. The trim removed 6 bases at V and 6 bases at J, leaving 7 bases unmatched. Germline V gene lookup returns CDR1 PRHDT and CDR2 FYEKMQ (reference sequence). The CDR3 consists of 14 residues. Here the CDR3 reads CASSRRDRRQPQHF. The CDR3 coding sequence is TGTGCCAGCAGTCGTAGGGACAGGCGTCAGCCCCAGCATTTT.

V is TRBV2 and J is TRBJ2-7, with D maybe TRBD1 (5 bases). V lost 3 bases and J lost 6, with 9 bases in between. This CDR3 region has 12 residues. Germline V gene lookup returns CDR1 SNHLY and CDR2 FYNNEI. CDR3 nucleotide sequence: TGTGCCAGCAGTGATGGGGCCCCCGAGCAGTACTTC. This translates into CASSDGAPEQYF. Full variable domain (rest looked up from reference TRBV2 and TRBJ2-7): EPEVTQTPSHQVTQMGQEVILRCVPISNHLYFYWYRQILGQKVEFLVSFYNNEISEKSEIFDDQFSVERPDGSNFTLKIRSTKLEDSAMYFCASSDGAPEQYFGPGTRLTVT.

In the case of this clone: It may be a read error: a sequence one base away is much more abundant. This same CDR3 is encoded by further DNA sequences in the sample. This sequence joins TRBV4-1 and TRBJ2-1; no clear D. This CDR3 has 13 amino acids. V lost 0 bases to trimming and J lost 4 bases, with 4 bases between them. Germline lookup yields CDR1 MGHRA and CDR2 YSYEKL. The CDR3 protein is CASSQDYYNEQFF. CDR3 nucleotides: TGCGCCAGCAGCCAAGATTATTACAATGAGCAGTTCTTC.

This clone is a singleton in its sample. The V call is TRBV4-2, the J call TRBJ2-2, with D possibly being TRBD2 (5 bases). V was clipped by 2 bases and J by 4 bases, with 20 bases between them. From germline, CDR1 is LGHNA and CDR2 YNFKEQ. The CDR3 consists of 18 residues. The CDR3 protein is CASSQWIVWESVTGELFF. In nucleotides, the CDR3 is TGTGCCAGCAGCCAATGGATCGTGTGGGAGTCGGTCACCGGGGAGCTGTTTTTT.

V and J are TRBV11-2 and TRBJ1-1; no reliable D call. Germline V gene sequence: CDR1 SGHAT, CDR2 FQNNGV. This CDR3 has 15 residues. The V and J ends lost 1 base and 1 base respectively, with 10 bases between them. The CDR3 region is CASSLVPQTNTEAFF. CDR3 in DNA: TGTGCCAGCAGCTTAGTTCCACAGACGAACACTGAAGCTTTCTTT.

This clone was seen just once. The chain employs TRBV30 and TRBJ2-6; the D gene could be TRBD1 or TRBD2 (6 bases each). The germline CDR1 and CDR2 sequences are GTSNPN and SVGIG (reference sequence). V was trimmed by 4 bases and J by 2 bases, leaving 9 bases between them. There are 14 residues in the CDR3. CDR3 sequence (DNA): TGTGCCTGGACAAGGGGGGCTGGGGCCAACGTCCTGACTTTC. This translates into CAWTRGAGANVLTF.

This chain uses TRBV2 with TRBJ1-1; D is unresolved. The CDR3 is 10 residues long. V lost 0 bases and J 7 bases, leaving 0 bases between the germline ends. Germline V gives CDR1 SNHLY, CDR2 FYNNEI. The CDR3 protein is CASSEAEAFF. As DNA, the CDR3 is TGTGCCAGCAGTGAAGCTGAAGCTTTCTTT.

The CDR3 sequence: CASSLPSEGYEQYF. The CDR3, as DNA: TGTGCCAGCAGCTTACCATCGGAGGGCTACGAGCAGTACTTC. The J gene is TRBJ2-7, the V gene TRBV13; D perhaps matches TRBD2 (6 bases). The V end was cut by 2 bases, the J end by 3 bases, with 11 bases between. Germline loops: CDR1 PRHDT, CDR2 FYEKMQ (reference sequence). The CDR3 is 14 amino acids.

The genes are TRBV6-5 and TRBJ1-1; tentatively, D is TRBD1 (5 bases). This CDR3 is built from 15 residues. The V end was cut by 2 bases, the J end by 3 bases, with 13 bases between. Germline CDR1 reads MNHEY; CDR2 reads SVGAGI. CDR3 sequence reads: CASSYAGDGYTEAFF. CDR3 in DNA: TGTGCCAGCAGTTACGCGGGGGACGGGTACACTGAAGCTTTCTTT.

The chain uses TRBV7-5 and TRBJ2-7; the table assigns TRBD1, which was not confirmed against the DNA. TRBV7-5 is a pseudogene segment. The CDR3 has 17 amino acids. This chain's CDR3 is CASSSYPTQSGSYEQYF. CDR3 bases: TGTGCCAGCAGCTCATACCCAACCCAATCAGGGTCCTACGAGCAGTACTTC.

This clone came up a few times. The genes are TRBV30 and TRBJ2-7, with D perhaps matching TRBD1 (6 bases). The CDR3 is made up of 12 amino acids. The V end lost 0 bases, the J end lost 7 bases, and 10 bases lay between the germline ends. CDR1 and CDR2 (germline): GTSNPN, SVGIG (reference sequence). Here the CDR3 reads CAWSVLGAEQYF. The CDR3 nucleotides are TGTGCCTGGAGTGTTTTGGGGGCAGAGCAGTACTTC.

V and J are TRBV9 and TRBJ2-7; 8 nucleotides line up with TRBD1. The CDR3 has 16 residues. Unmatched junction bases numbered 5, after V lost 0 bases and J lost 0 bases. The V gene's germline CDR1 is SGDLS and CDR2 YYNGEE. The CDR3 DNA sequence: TGTGCCAGCAGCGTAGACGCCGGGACAGGCTCCTACGAGCAGTACTTC. This sequence encodes CASSVDAGTGSYEQYF.

This chain uses TRBV5-1 with TRBJ2-7; 11 bases fit TRBD1. The CDR3 loop spans 14 amino acids. The ends lost 2 bases at V and 3 bases at J; junction bases unmatched: 1. Germline V CDR1 and CDR2: SGHRS, YFSETQ. CDR3 residues: CASSFGTGGYEQYF. The CDR3 nucleotides read TGCGCCAGCAGCTTCGGGACAGGGGGCTACGAGCAGTACTTC.

J is TRBJ2-3 and V is TRBV5-8, with D perhaps TRBD2 (6 bases). Germline values: CDR1 SGHTS, CDR2 YDEGEE. The CDR3 runs 17 residues. V lost 2 bases to trimming and J lost 6 bases, with 22 bases between them. The CDR3 region has the DNA TGTGCCAGCAGCTTCGGGAGCGGAGGGCCTTTGGGGGATACGCAGTATTTT. This gives the protein CASSFGSGGPLGDTQYF.

The CDR3 coding sequence is TGTGCCGCCCAGAGGGACAGCTCCTACAATGAGCAGTTCTTC. Protein sequence: CAAQRDSSYNEQFF. The chain couples TRBV7-9 to TRBJ2-1; the match to TRBD1 covers 7 bases. With V trimmed by 11 bases and J by 0 bases, 7 bases remained unmatched. Germline V gene data show CDR1 as SEHNR and CDR2 as FQNEAQ (reference sequence). The CDR3 has 14 amino acids.

The chain links TRBV11-3 to TRBJ2-1; 7 bases are a match to TRBD2. With V trimmed by 3 bases and J by 5 bases, 10 bases remained unmatched. There are 16 residues in the CDR3. Germline V gene sequence: CDR1 SGHNT, CDR2 YENEEA. CDR3: CASSFLLAGENNEQFF. CDR3 DNA: TGTGCCAGCAGCTTTCTTCTGGCGGGAGAAAACAATGAGCAGTTCTTC.

V usage is TRBV28 and J usage is TRBJ2-1; 8 bases agree with TRBD2. This CDR3 region has 15 residues. With V trimmed by 3 bases and J by 15 bases, 16 bases remained unmatched. Germline loops: CDR1 MDHEN, CDR2 SYDVKM. The CDR3 here is CASSLGVGGREGRFF. The CDR3 DNA is TGTGCCAGCAGTTTGGGAGTTGGAGGACGGGAGGGCCGGTTCTTC.